A selection of T cell receptor beta chains follows, all from one sample in a study of blood T cells in healthy people across ages. TCRdb passed the 5' RACE reads through MiXCR, listing each CDR3 protein once. Of 1.5 million to 2 million distinct CDR3 sequences listed, about 50% were seen once; the top ten hold 2% to 2.5%. Sequenced material: blood. All receptors come from a woman aged 40 to 50 in good health. CDR3s include the opening cysteine and the closing phenylalanine or tryptophan. Each record gives: clone size, V gene, CDR3 length, J gene, D gene, CDR3 DNA, CDR3 protein. The D gene is left open where the match is weak. Size values are once, few and many counts, or a class for expanded clones, and some rows have none.

-,TRBV5-1,15,TRBJ1-1,TRBD1,TGCGCCAGCAGCTTGGGGGACAGGGAAGGCACTGAAGCTTTCTTT,CASSLGDREGTEAFF
-,TRBV7-7,15,TRBJ2-2,TRBD2,TGTGCTAGTGAGCGGGGGCAACCGAACACCGGGGAGCTGTTTTTT,CASERGQPNTGELFF
-,TRBV6-5,14,TRBJ2-7,TRBD2,TGTGCCAGCAGTCAGGGGTTGCTAGCGGGCGAGCAGTACTTC,CASSQGLLAGEQYF
-,TRBV4-1,13,TRBJ1-5,-,TGCGCCAGCGGCTACGTGGAGAATCAGCCCCAGCATTTT,CASGYVENQPQHF
-,TRBV10-3,15,TRBJ1-5,TRBD1,TGTGCCATCAGTAACCAGGGGGTCGGGGGTCAGCCCCAGCATTTT,CAISNQGVGGQPQHF
few,TRBV7-2,14,TRBJ2-5,TRBD2,TGTGCCAGCAGGCCCCTGGGAGGGCAAGAGACCCAGTACTTC,CASRPLGGQETQYF
-,TRBV7-2,18,TRBJ2-2,TRBD1,TGTGCCAGCAGGGACGCCCTACCGGGACAGGGAGGCACCGGGGAGCTGTTTTTT,CASRDALPGQGGTGELFF
few,TRBV5-1,14,TRBJ1-2,TRBD1,TGCGCCAGCAGCCCCAACAGGGGGCAACGCGGCTACACCTTC,CASSPNRGQRGYTF
-,TRBV4-2,15,TRBJ1-2,-,TGTGCCAGCAGCCAACCTCTCGGGACTAGCTATGGCTACACCTTC,CASSQPLGTSYGYTF
-,TRBV6-6,16,TRBJ2-7,TRBD1,TGTGCCAGCAGTTACTCGACACAGGGGGTCCCCTACGAGCAGTACTTC,CASSYSTQGVPYEQYF
-,TRBV6-1,15,TRBJ1-5,-,TGTGCCAGCAGTCCGGACGGTTTTAGCAATCAGCCCCAGCATTTT,CASSPDGFSNQPQHF
-,TRBV6-5,15,TRBJ2-7,-,TGTGCCAGCAGTTGGGGTACGGACAGCTCCTACGAGCAGTACTTC,CASSWGTDSSYEQYF
-,TRBV20-1,13,TRBJ2-7,-,TGCAGTGCTAGAGATGGCCAGGGCTACGAGCAGTACTTC,CSARDGQGYEQYF
few,TRBV6-1,13,TRBJ2-4,-,TGTGCCAGCATGGGTCAGGCGGGGAACATTCAGTACTTC,CASMGQAGNIQYF
-,TRBV18,15,TRBJ2-3,TRBD2,TGTGCCAGCTCGAAAGCGGGAGGAAATACAGATACGCAGTATTTT,CASSKAGGNTDTQYF
-,TRBV11-3,16,TRBJ2-6,TRBD1,TGTGCCAGCAGCGCAGGGACAGCCTCTGGGGCCAACGTCCTGACTTTC,CASSAGTASGANVLTF
-,TRBV4-3,15,TRBJ1-1,TRBD1,TGCGCCAGCAGCGAAGGGGGCAGACCGAACACTGAAGCTTTCTTT,CASSEGGRPNTEAFF
once,TRBV20-1,12,TRBJ1-2,TRBD1,TGCAGTGCTAGTCAGGGGGAAGAAGGCTACACCTTC,CSASQGEEGYTF
-,TRBV6-5,16,TRBJ2-1,TRBD1,TGTGCCAGCAGTTCGACAGGGCCGAGCTCCTACAATGAGCAGTTCTTC,CASSSTGPSSYNEQFF
few,TRBV28,16,TRBJ2-1,TRBD2,TGTGCCAGCAGCCGGACTAGCGGGGGGAGCCTCAATGAGCAGTTCTTC,CASSRTSGGSLNEQFF
-,TRBV2,17,TRBJ2-7,TRBD2,TGTGCCAGCAGTGGCCCCCTAGCGGGTGGGCGATCCTACGAGCAGTACTTC,CASSGPLAGGRSYEQYF
-,TRBV5-1,14,TRBJ1-2,TRBD1,TGCGCCAGCAGCTCGCCAGGGGGGCGCTTTGGCTACACCTTC,CASSSPGGRFGYTF
-,TRBV7-2,15,TRBJ2-1,TRBD2,TGTGCCAGCAGCGCCACTGGGCGGGGGATGGAAGAGCAGTTCTTC,CASSATGRGMEEQFF
-,TRBV7-6,16,TRBJ2-5,-,TGTGCCAGCAGCTTAGAGGCGGGTTTGAACCAAGAGACCCAGTACTTC,CASSLEAGLNQETQYF
-,TRBV6-5,18,TRBJ2-4,-,TGTGCCAGCAGTTACTCGAGCGCGGGACGAGCTTCGAGGAACATTCAGTACTTC,CASSYSSAGRASRNIQYF
-,TRBV4-1,17,TRBJ1-1,TRBD1,TGCGCCAGCGGAGCCTTCCGGACAGGGCTTCTGAACACTGAAGCTTTCTTT,CASGAFRTGLLNTEAFF
-,TRBV28,17,TRBJ2-7,TRBD2,TGTGCCAGCCCGCCGGAACTAGCGGCAACCAGCTCCTACGAGCAGTACTTC,CASPPELAATSSYEQYF
-,TRBV6-2/TRBV6-3,14,TRBJ1-1,-,TGTGCCAGCAGTTTACCATCGATGAACACTGAAGCTTTCTTT,CASSLPSMNTEAFF
-,TRBV29-1,15,TRBJ2-1,-,TGCAGCGTTGAAAGTGGCCTAGTTGTTTACAATGAGCAGTTCTTC,CSVESGLVVYNEQFF
-,TRBV5-1,14,TRBJ2-2,-,TGCGCCAGCAGCTGGCGTGGGAACACCGGGGAGCTGTTTTTT,CASSWRGNTGELFF
few,TRBV20-1,13,TRBJ2-1,-,TGCAGTGCTAAACTCGAGGCCTACAATGAGCAGTTCTTC,CSAKLEAYNEQFF
-,TRBV5-1,17,TRBJ2-1,TRBD2,TGCGCCAGCAGCCTATGGACTAGCGGGGAGAAAGGAAATGAGCAGTTCTTC,CASSLWTSGEKGNEQFF
-,TRBV4-3,16,TRBJ1-6,-,TGCGCCAGCAGCCAAGGACTGAGCTCCTATAATTCACCCCTCCACTTT,CASSQGLSSYNSPLHF
few,TRBV2,10,TRBJ2-4,-,TGTGCCAGCAGGGGAAACATTCAGTACTTC,CASRGNIQYF
-,TRBV28,14,TRBJ2-7,TRBD1,TGTGCCAGCAAAGGGGACAGGCGCTCCTACGAGCAGTACTTC,CASKGDRRSYEQYF
-,TRBV4-3,14,TRBJ2-7,-,TGCGCCAGCAGCCAAGGTCTCGGGGGCTCCGAGCAGTACTTC,CASSQGLGGSEQYF
once,TRBV20-1,15,TRBJ1-2,TRBD1,TGCAGTCTAAGGGGGCAGCCCTATGACTCCTATGGCTACACCTTC,CSLRGQPYDSYGYTF
-,TRBV7-8,15,TRBJ1-2,TRBD1,TGTGCCAGCAGCTTTCGGGGGACAGGGAACAATGGCTACACCTTC,CASSFRGTGNNGYTF
-,TRBV3-1,14,TRBJ2-3,TRBD1,TGTGCCAGCAGCCAATTCGGACAGGGAAGGACGCAGTATTTT,CASSQFGQGRTQYF
few,TRBV7-2,15,TRBJ2-1,-,TGTGCCAGCAGCTTAGCCGGGACTCCTTACAATGAGCAGTTCTTC,CASSLAGTPYNEQFF
-,TRBV12-3/TRBV12-4,16,TRBJ2-7,TRBD1,TGTGCCAGCAGTCTTACAGGGGAGAGCTCCTACAATGAGCAGTACTTC,CASSLTGESSYNEQYF
-,TRBV7-2,15,TRBJ2-7,-,TGTGCCAGCAGCTACATGACAGACTCCTACAATGAGCAGTACTTC,CASSYMTDSYNEQYF
-,TRBV25-1,15,TRBJ2-3,-,TGTGCCAGCAGCCGCCGGGTAGCGCGCACAGATACGCAGTATTTT,CASSRRVARTDTQYF
-,TRBV5-1,14,TRBJ2-7,-,TGCGCCAGCAGCTTTTCGGGTAGCTCCGACGAGCAGTACTTC,CASSFSGSSDEQYF
-,TRBV28,13,TRBJ2-5,-,TGTGCCAGCAGTGTGACCCTTACTAAGACCCAGTACTTC,CASSVTLTKTQYF
-,TRBV5-6,16,TRBJ1-1,-,TGTGCCAGCAGCTTGGAGGTATCGGGGGTGAACACTGAAGCTTTCTTT,CASSLEVSGVNTEAFF
-,TRBV2,19,TRBJ2-1,TRBD2,TGTGCCAGCAGTCTAAAGGGACTAGCGGGGGTAAACTCCTACAATGAGCAGTTCTTC,CASSLKGLAGVNSYNEQFF
few,TRBV20-1,16,TRBJ2-5,-,TGCAGTGCCCCTTGCAGGGACTGCATCCCTAGAGAGACCCAGTACTTC,CSAPCRDCIPRETQYF
-,TRBV20-1,11,TRBJ2-7,-,TGCAGTGCTAGATCCGCCTACGAGCAGTACTTC,CSARSAYEQYF
once,TRBV14,13,TRBJ1-2,-,TGTGCCAGCAGCCAAGCGGCGGGGAATGGCTACACCTTC,CASSQAAGNGYTF
-,TRBV20-1,15,TRBJ2-1,TRBD2,TGCAGTGCTAGAGAAAGGGCGGGGGTTTACAATGAGCGGTTCTTC,CSARERAGVYNERFF
few,TRBV20-1,15,TRBJ2-3,TRBD2,TGCAGTGCTAGAGATTTGCAGCGGGGGAGAGATACGCAGTATTTT,CSARDLQRGRDTQYF
-,TRBV27,14,TRBJ2-7,-,TGTGCCAGCAGAACCCAGGGGTATGTTTACGAGCAGTACTTC,CASRTQGYVYEQYF
few,TRBV28,17,TRBJ2-3,TRBD1,TGTGCCAGCAGTTCTCCGGGACAGGGGGGAGTTTGGGATACGCAGTATTTT,CASSSPGQGGVWDTQYF
few,TRBV7-2,14,TRBJ2-5,-,TGTGCCAGCAGCTTAGATTCAGTCAGAGAGACCCAGTACTTC,CASSLDSVRETQYF
-,TRBV20-1,14,TRBJ2-1,-,TGCAGTGCCGCCCCCCCGAGCTCCTACAATGAGCAGTTCTTC,CSAAPPSSYNEQFF